This T cell receptor beta chain was found in a study of CD8 T cells in ankylosing spondylitis. The germline gives CDR1 SQVTM, CDR2 ANQGSEA. The junction had 5 bases not matched to a gene; V was cut back by 4 bases and J by 4 bases. The CDR3 sequence is 13 residues long. TCRdb reanalysed the 5' RACE reads using MiXCR and keeps one entry per CDR3 protein. This table holds about 240,000 distinct CDR3 sequences, over 8.5% found once. By share of the sample, this clonotype is medium-sized (0.01 to 0.1%). The chain joins TRBV29-1 to TRBJ2-7; 9 positions match TRBD1. The sequenced material came from blood, either unsorted or a sorted T cell fraction (not recorded which). This TCR came from a male donor with ankylosing spondylitis or in good health (not recorded which). The CDR3 DNA sequence: TGCAGCGTTGGAAGGGACAGGGTATACGAGCAGTACTTC. Its protein is CSVGRDRVYEQYF.